The following is a TCR beta chain sequence with its context. The specificity of this receptor is unknown. No clone much larger than this one lies a single base away; base qualities are absent. Peripheral blood CD8+ and CD4+ T cells from healthy donors, Susac syndrome patients and multiple sclerosis patients were profiled by high-throughput TCR beta sequencing. The healthy donors served as controls matched for age and sex. Bulk CD8+ and CD4+ T cells were purified by magnetic negative isolation, while CD8+ TEMRA cells were enriched using FACS. Blood was collected in EDTA tubes and processed within 24 hours, with PBMCs isolated through density gradient centrifugation. PBMCs intended for TCR sequencing were cryopreserved in liquid nitrogen and thawed later in a water bath at 37 degrees C. The sorted or isolated CD4+, CD8+ and CD8+ TEMRA cells reached a purity of at least 90%. V drops 4 bases and J drops 0 bases, leaving 6 bases in between. Counted from cysteine to phenylalanine, this CDR3 has 13 amino acids. The read is trimmed to its CDR3 DNA, 39 bases read in frame from base 1.

The data belong to a study of CD8 T cells in Susac syndrome (dated by TCRdb to 2018 to 2020). Some background on the complete study: Whether CD8+ T cell activation and differentiation in Susac syndrome was antigen driven was tested using repertoire sequencing. The study compared CD8+ T cell repertoire clonality among 12 healthy donors, 14 Susac syndrome patients and around 16 multiple sclerosis patients.

The paper's findings and limits, for the study overall: The number of individuals in the TCR sequencing and HLA analysis was acknowledged as relatively small.

RNA was extracted with the RNeasy kit and roughly 0.45 to 1 ug was reverse transcribed using random hexamers. The immunoSEQ multiplex PCR assay, which covers 54 Vbeta and 13 Jbeta segments, was used to amplify TCR beta CDR3 regions. PCR amplification bias was corrected using a synthetic template baseline for primer optimization and computational correction. As for how the authors treated the data: Reads were annotated to V, D and J genes according to IMGT and were analyzed with immunoSEQ Analyzer, with only productive sequences retained. Clonality was computed as one minus Shannon entropy normalized by log2 of the number of productive unique sequences. Public and private clones were assessed among the 100 most prevalent clones of each patient and control. Clones were defined as Susac-specific when absent from the healthy and MS cohorts, from approximately 970 published viral clones and from other ImmuneACCESS disease sequences. TCRdb trimmed the raw reads at Q25, called clones with MiXCR and kept productive beta chains. When rows share a CDR3 protein, they turn into one entry using the most common DNA and genes. TCRdb, not the original authors, processed these V and J calls. The sample table contains under 150,000 distinct CDR3 sequences; only one count was recorded for around 94% of them. The ten largest clones capture about 0.26% of the sample.

This receptor was identified in a human donor in good health. Sequencing input: CD8+ T cells from PBMCs. The chain employs TRBV12-3 or TRBV12-4 and TRBJ1-1, with the D gene not confidently named. The DNA is TGTGCCAGCAGTTCGGTCATGAACACTGAAGCTTTCTTT. Its coded protein is CASSSVMNTEAFF.